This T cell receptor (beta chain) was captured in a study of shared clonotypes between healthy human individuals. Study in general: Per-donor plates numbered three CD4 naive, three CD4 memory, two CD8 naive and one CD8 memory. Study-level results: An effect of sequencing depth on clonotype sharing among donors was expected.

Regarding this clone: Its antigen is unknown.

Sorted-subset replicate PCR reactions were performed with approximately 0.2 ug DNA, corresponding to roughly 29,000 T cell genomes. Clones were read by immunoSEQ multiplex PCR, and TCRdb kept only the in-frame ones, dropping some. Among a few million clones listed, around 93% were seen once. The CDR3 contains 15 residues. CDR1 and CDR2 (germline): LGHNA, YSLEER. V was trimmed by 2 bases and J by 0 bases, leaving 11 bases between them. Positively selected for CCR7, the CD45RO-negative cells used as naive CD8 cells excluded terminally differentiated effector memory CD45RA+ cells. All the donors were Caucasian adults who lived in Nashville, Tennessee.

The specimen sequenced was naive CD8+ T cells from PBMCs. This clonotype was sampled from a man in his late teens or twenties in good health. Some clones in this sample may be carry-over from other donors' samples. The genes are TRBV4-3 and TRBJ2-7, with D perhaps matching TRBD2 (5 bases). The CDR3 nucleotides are TGCGCCAGCAGCCAAAGGCTAGCCGCCTCCTACGAGCAGTACTTC. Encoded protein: CASSQRLAASYEQYF.